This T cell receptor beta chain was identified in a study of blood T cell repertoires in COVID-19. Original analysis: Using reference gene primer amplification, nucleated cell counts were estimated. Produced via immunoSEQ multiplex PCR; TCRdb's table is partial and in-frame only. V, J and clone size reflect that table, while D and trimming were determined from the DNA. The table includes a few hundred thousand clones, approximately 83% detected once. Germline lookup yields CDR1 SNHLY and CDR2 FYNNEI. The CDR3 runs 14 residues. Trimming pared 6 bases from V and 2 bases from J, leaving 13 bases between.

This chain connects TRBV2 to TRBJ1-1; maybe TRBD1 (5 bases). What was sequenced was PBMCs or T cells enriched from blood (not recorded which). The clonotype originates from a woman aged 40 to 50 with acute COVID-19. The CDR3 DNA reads TGTGCCAGCAGACCTCTGGGGGGAAACACTGAAGCTTTCTTT. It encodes CASRPLGGNTEAFF.